These 7 T cell receptor beta chains originate from one sample sequenced in a study of T cell responses to AZD1222 COVID-19 vaccine. TCRdb's table, derived via immunoSEQ multiplex PCR, lists solely in-frame clones and lacks some. This repertoire includes over 120,000 clones. Sequencing was done on a sample of peripheral blood. The receptors were gathered from an adult in good health.

With respect to this clone: This sample also contains other DNA sequences that code for the same CDR3. The CDR3 here is CASSPALNTGELFF. In DNA form, the CDR3 reads TGTGCCAGCTCACCAGCCCTGAACACCGGGGAGCTGTTTTTT. This rearrangement joins TRBV18 to TRBJ2-2; D call uncertain. The CDR3 totals 14 residues. Trimming cost V 2 bases and J 1 base, with 5 bases left between them. Germline CDR1 KGHSH, CDR2 LQKENI.

The genes are TRBV19 and TRBJ1-1; a weak D match, TRBD1 (6 bases). CDR3 size: 14 residues. Germline V gene data show CDR1 as LNHDA and CDR2 as SQIVND (reference sequence). The germline V and J ends were trimmed by 9 bases and 0 bases, with 14 bases remaining between them. CDR3 residues: CASTPQGLNTEAFF. In DNA, the CDR3 is TGTGCCAGCACCCCACAGGGTCTGAACACTGAAGCTTTCTTT. Full variable domain (missing parts from reference TRBV19 and TRBJ1-1): DGGITQSPKYLFRKEGQNVTLSCEQNLNHDAMYWYRQDPGQGLRLIYYSQIVNDFQKGDIAEGYSVSREKKESFPLTVTSAQKNPTAFYLCASTPQGLNTEAFFGQGTRLTVV.

The V gene is TRBV5-6, the J gene TRBJ1-2; D is unresolved. The CDR3 runs 14 residues. The germline V gene has CDR1 SGHDT and CDR2 YYEEEE. V was trimmed by 1 base and J by 4 bases, leaving 11 bases between them. CDR3 residues: CASSLRQSPYGYTF. CDR3 DNA: TGTGCCAGCAGCTTGCGACAATCCCCCTATGGCTACACCTTC.

The chain joins TRBV6-5 to TRBJ2-1, with D tentatively TRBD1 (6 bases). Trimming took off 5 bases at V and 7 bases at J, with 9 bases between the two ends. CDR1 and CDR2 (germline): MNHEY, SVGAGI. The length of the CDR3 is 12 residues. The CDR3 loop reads CASSRGGNEQFF. CDR3 DNA: TGTGCCAGCAGTAGAGGGGGTAATGAGCAGTTCTTC.

The J gene is TRBJ1-1, the V gene TRBV5-1; D gene uncertain. V was trimmed by 4 bases and J by 1 base, leaving 11 bases between them. The CDR3 is made up of 14 amino acids. Germline CDR1 and CDR2: SGHRS and YFSETQ. CDR3 residues: CASSPVGSNTEAFF. CDR3 bases: TGCGCCAGCAGCCCCGTGGGCTCGAACACTGAAGCTTTCTTT.

The chain couples TRBV7-2 to TRBJ2-5, with 8 bases matching TRBD2. CDR3 length equals 16 residues. The germline V gene has CDR1 SGHTA and CDR2 FQGNSA. V dropped 5 bases and J dropped 5; count of bases not matched to a gene: 13. CDR3 amino acids: CASSVAGGRGKETQYF. In DNA, the CDR3 is TGTGCCAGCAGCGTCGCGGGGGGCCGGGGGAAGGAGACCCAGTACTTC.

This sequence joins TRBV9 and TRBJ1-2; D is perhaps TRBD1 (6 bases). Germline assignment: CDR1 SGDLS and CDR2 YYNGEE. Trimming removed 7 bases at V and 2 bases at J, with 12 bases between. The CDR3 has 13 residues. CDR3 region: CASAPGGNYGYTF. The CDR3 coding sequence is TGTGCCAGCGCCCCGGGGGGCAACTATGGCTACACCTTC.